The T cell receptor (beta chain) described here comes from a study of cytomegalovirus exposure and HLA in healthy donors. The PCR contained 60 Vbeta and 13 Jbeta primers. Repertoires were generated with immunoSEQ multiplex PCR, while TCRdb's copy carries only in-frame clones and drops some. This sample has some 130,000 clones, with about 74% found just once. Germline V gives CDR1 SGHVS, CDR2 FQNEAQ. The CDR3 totals 13 residues. Trimming took 5 bases from V and 7 from J, leaving 14 bases between them. The chain recombines TRBV7-8 with TRBJ2-5; D is perhaps TRBD2 (6 bases). Sequenced: PBMCs. The source is a man aged 25-40 years in good health and CMV-seronegative. This CDR3 is CASSGGTLRTQYF. In DNA form, the CDR3 reads TGTGCCAGCAGCGGCGGGACGTTGAGGACCCAGTACTTC.